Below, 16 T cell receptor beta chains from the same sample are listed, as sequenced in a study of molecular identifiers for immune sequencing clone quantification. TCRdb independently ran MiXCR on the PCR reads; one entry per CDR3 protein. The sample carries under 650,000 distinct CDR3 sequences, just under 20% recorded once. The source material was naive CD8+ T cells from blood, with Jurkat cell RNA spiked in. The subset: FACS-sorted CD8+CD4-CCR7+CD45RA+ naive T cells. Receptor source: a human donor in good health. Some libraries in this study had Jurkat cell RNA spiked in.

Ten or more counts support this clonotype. The CDR3 sequence is CSARGDEAFLTGELFF. In DNA, the CDR3 is TGCAGTGCTAGAGGGGATGAAGCATTTTTGACCGGGGAGCTGTTTTTT. V is TRBV20-1 and J is TRBJ2-2; D remains ambiguous. CDR1 and CDR2 from the germline V gene are DFQATT and SNEGSKA (reference sequence). Between the trimmed V and J ends, which lost 1 base and 5 bases, there was a span of 17 bases. The CDR3 runs to 16 residues.

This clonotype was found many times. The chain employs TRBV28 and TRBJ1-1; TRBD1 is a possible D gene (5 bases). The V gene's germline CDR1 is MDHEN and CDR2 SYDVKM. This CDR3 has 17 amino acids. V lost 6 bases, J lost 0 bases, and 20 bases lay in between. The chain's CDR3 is CASSGGQGLLMNTEAFF. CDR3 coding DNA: TGTGCCAGCAGCGGCGGGCAGGGACTTTTGATGAACACTGAAGCTTTCTTT.

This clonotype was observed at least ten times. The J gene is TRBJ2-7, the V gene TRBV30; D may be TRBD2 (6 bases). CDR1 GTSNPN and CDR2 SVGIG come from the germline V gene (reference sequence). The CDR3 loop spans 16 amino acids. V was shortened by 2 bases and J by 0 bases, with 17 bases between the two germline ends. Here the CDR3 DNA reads TGTGCCTGGAGTCCCGATGGGGTAGCGGCCTCCTACGAGCAGTACTTC. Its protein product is CAWSPDGVAASYEQYF.

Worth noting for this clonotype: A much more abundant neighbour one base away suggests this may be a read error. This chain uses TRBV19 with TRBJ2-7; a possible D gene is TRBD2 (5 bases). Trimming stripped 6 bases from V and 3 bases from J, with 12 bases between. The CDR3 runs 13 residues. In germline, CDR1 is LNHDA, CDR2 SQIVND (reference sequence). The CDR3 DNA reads TGTGCCAGTAGCGCCGGGATGAACTACGAGCAGTACTTC. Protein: CASSAGMNYEQYF.

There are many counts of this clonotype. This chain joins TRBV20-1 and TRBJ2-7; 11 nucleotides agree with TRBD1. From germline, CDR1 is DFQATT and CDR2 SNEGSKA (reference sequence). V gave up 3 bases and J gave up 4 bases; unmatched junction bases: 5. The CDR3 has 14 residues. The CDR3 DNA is TGCAGTGCTAGGTCACGGGACAGGGGGTACGAGCAGTACTTC. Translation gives CSARSRDRGYEQYF.

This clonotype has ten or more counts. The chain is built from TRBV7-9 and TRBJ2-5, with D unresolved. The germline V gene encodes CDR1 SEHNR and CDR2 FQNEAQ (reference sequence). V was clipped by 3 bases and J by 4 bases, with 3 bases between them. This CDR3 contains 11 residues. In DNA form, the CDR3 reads TGTGCCAGCAGCTTCATAGAGACCCAGTACTTC. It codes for CASSFIETQYF.

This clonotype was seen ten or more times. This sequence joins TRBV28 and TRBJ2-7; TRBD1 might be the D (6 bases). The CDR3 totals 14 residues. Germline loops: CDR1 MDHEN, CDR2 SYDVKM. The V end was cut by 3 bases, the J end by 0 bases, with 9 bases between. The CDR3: CASSFLDSSYEQYF. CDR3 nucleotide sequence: TGTGCCAGCAGTTTTTTGGACAGCTCCTACGAGCAGTACTTC.

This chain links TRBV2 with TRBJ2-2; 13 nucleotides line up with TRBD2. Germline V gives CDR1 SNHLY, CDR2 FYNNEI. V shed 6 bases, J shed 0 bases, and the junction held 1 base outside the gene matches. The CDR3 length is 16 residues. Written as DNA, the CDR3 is TGTGCCAGCAGAGGGACTAGCGGGACGAACACCGGGGAGCTGTTTTTT. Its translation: CASRGTSGTNTGELFF.

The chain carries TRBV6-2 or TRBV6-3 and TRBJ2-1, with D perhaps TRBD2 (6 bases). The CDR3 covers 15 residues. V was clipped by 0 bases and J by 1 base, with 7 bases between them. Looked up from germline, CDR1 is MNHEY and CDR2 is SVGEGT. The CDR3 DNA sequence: TGTGCCAGCAGTTACTCCGGGACTTCCTACAATGAGCAGTTCTTC. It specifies CASSYSGTSYNEQFF.

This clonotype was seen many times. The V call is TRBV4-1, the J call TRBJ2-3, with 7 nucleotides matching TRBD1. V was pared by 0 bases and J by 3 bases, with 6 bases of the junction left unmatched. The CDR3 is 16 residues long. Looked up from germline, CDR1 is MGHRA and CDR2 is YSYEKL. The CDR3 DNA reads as TGCGCCAGCAGCCAAGAAGAGGGGGCTGGGACAGATACGCAGTATTTT. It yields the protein CASSQEEGAGTDTQYF.

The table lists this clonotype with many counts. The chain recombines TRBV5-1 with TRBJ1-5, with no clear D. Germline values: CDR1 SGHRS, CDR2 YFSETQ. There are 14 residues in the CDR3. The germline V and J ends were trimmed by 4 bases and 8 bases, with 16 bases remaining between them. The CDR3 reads CASSPRSPVEPQHF. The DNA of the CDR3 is TGCGCCAGCAGCCCCAGGTCACCTGTCGAGCCCCAGCATTTT.

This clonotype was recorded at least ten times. DNA for the CDR3: TGCAGTGCTAACGGAGAGGTCCCCTCAGATACGCAGTATTTT. This sequence encodes CSANGEVPSDTQYF. V usage is TRBV20-1 and J usage is TRBJ2-3; D gene ambiguous. CDR1 DFQATT and CDR2 SNEGSKA come from the germline V gene (reference sequence). The CDR3 contains 14 residues. The V and J ends lost 4 bases and 4 bases respectively, with 15 bases between them.

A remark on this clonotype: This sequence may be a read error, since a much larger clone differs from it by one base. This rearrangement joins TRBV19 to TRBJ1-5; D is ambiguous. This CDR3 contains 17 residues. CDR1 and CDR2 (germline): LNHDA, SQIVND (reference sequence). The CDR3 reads CVSSIMGWSSSNQPQHF. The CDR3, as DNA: TGTGTCAGTAGTATAATGGGTTGGTCCAGTAGCAATCAGCCCCAGCATTTT.

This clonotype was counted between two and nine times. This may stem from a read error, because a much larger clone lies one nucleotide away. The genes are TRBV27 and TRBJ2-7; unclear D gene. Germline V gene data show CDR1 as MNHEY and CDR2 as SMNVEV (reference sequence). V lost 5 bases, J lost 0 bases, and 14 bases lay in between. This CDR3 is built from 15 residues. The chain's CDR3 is CASSPDLGRSYEQYF. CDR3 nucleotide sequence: TGTGCCAGCAGTCCTGACCTTGGACGCTCCTACGAGCAGTACTTC.

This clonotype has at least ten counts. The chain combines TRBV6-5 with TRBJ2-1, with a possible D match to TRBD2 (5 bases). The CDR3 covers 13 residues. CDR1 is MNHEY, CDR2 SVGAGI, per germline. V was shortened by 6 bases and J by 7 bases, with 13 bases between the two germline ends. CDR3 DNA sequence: TGTGCCAGCAGCCCCGGGCGAGGGAATGAGCAGTTCTTC. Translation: CASSPGRGNEQFF.

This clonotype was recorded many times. The CDR3 spells CASSQGRLGGYEQYF. The CDR3 bases are TGCGCCAGCAGCCAAGGAAGGCTAGGGGGCTACGAGCAGTACTTC. This sequence joins TRBV4-3 and TRBJ2-7; weak D call: TRBD1 (6 bases). V was cut by 1 base and J by 3 bases, with 13 bases left in between. This CDR3 region has 15 residues. Germline V gene sequence: CDR1 LGHNA, CDR2 YSLEER.